This is a list of T cell receptor beta chains from one sample in a study of cytomegalovirus exposure and HLA in healthy donors. The table came from immunoSEQ multiplex PCR; TCRdb's copy has only in-frame clones and leaves some out. The data show about 130,000 clones, with around 89% seen just once and over 5% held by the top ten. The sequencing sample was made of PBMCs. These receptors were collected from a woman in her 30s in good health and CMV-seropositive. Both conserved end residues are part of each CDR3. Each record gives: J gene, V gene, clone size, D gene, CDR3 protein, CDR3 DNA. A D gene is named only where the DNA matches it firmly. Rows may omit the clone size; those that give it use once, few, many or a size class.

TRBJ2-3 TRBV2 NA TRBD2 CASRGGSLTDTQYF TGTGCCAGCCGGGGCGGGAGTTTGACAGATACGCAGTATTTT
TRBJ2-1 TRBV5-4 once TRBD2 CASSLRGGGGNEQFF TGTGCCAGCAGCTTGCGGGGGGGCGGTGGGAATGAGCAGTTCTTC
TRBJ2-7 TRBV11-2 NA TRBD2 CASSLPTSGHSYEQYF TGTGCCAGCAGCTTACCGACTAGCGGGCACTCCTACGAGCAGTACTTC
TRBJ1-2 TRBV9 NA TRBD1 CASSQTGGGGYTF TGTGCCAGCAGCCAGACAGGGGGCGGCGGCTACACCTTC
TRBJ2-7 TRBV28 NA TRBD1 CASRRDRGRPYEQYF TGTGCCAGCAGGCGGGACAGGGGGCGCCCCTACGAGCAGTACTTC
TRBJ2-7 TRBV23-1 NA NA CASSPSHRSTYYEQYF TGCGCCAGCAGTCCATCTCACAGAAGCACTTACTACGAGCAGTACTTC
TRBJ2-1 TRBV5-1 NA TRBD2 CASSLGSQRGGRSYNEQFF TGCGCCAGCAGCTTAGGGAGCCAGAGGGGCGGGAGGTCCTACAATGAGCAGTTCTTC
TRBJ2-7 TRBV9 NA NA CASSVDGSSSYEQYF TGTGCCAGCAGCGTAGACGGGTCAAGCTCCTACGAGCAGTACTTC
TRBJ2-1 TRBV4-1 once TRBD2 CASSQEVGTSIYNEQFF TGCGCCAGCAGCCAAGAGGTCGGGACTAGCATTTACAATGAGCAGTTCTTC
TRBJ1-1 TRBV19 NA NA CASSRKTRGNTEAFF TGTGCCAGTAGTCGCAAAACACGGGGAAACACTGAAGCTTTCTTT
TRBJ2-7 TRBV5-1 NA NA CASSLEQGDYEQYF TGCGCCAGCAGCTTAGAACAGGGAGACTACGAGCAGTACTTC
TRBJ2-7 TRBV5-1 NA NA CASSLLGAISYEQYF TGCGCCAGCAGCTTGCTTGGGGCTATCTCCTACGAGCAGTACTTC
TRBJ2-3 TRBV7-3 NA NA CASSLTFPADTQYF TGTGCCAGCAGCTTAACCTTTCCAGCGGATACGCAGTATTTT
TRBJ2-7 TRBV6-1 once TRBD1 CASSGLPGQGGHEQYF TGTGCCAGCAGTGGACTACCGGGACAGGGGGGGCACGAGCAGTACTTC
TRBJ2-5 TRBV5-6 NA NA CASSLVGVETQYF TGTGCCAGCAGCTTGGTAGGGGTAGAGACCCAGTACTTC
TRBJ2-1 TRBV18 NA NA CASSPSGGFGEQFF TGTGCCAGCTCACCGTCGGGGGGCTTCGGGGAGCAGTTCTTC
TRBJ2-7 TRBV5-1 NA NA CASSKPGSLEYF TGCGCCAGCAGCAAGCCTGGTAGCTTGGAGTACTTC
TRBJ1-3 TRBV4-1 NA NA CASSQVLRGNTIYF TGCGCCAGCAGCCAAGTCCTTCGGGGAAACACCATATATTTT
TRBJ2-4 TRBV2 NA NA CASTVSVKNIQYF TGTGCCAGCACCGTTAGTGTCAAAAACATTCAGTACTTC
TRBJ1-5 TRBV2 NA NA CASRLGSGTSNQPQHF TGTGCCAGCAGATTAGGATCGGGAACTTCCAATCAGCCCCAGCATTTT
TRBJ2-5 TRBV28 NA TRBD1 CASSSGQGQETQYF TGTGCCAGCAGTTCGGGACAGGGCCAAGAGACCCAGTACTTC
TRBJ1-5 TRBV10-1 NA NA CASGGTVQGPQHF TGCGCCAGCGGCGGGACGGTTCAAGGGCCCCAGCATTTT
TRBJ2-1 TRBV5-1 NA TRBD2 CASSLRGSPGNEQFF TGCGCCAGCAGCTTGCGCGGGAGTCCTGGCAATGAGCAGTTCTTC
TRBJ1-2 TRBV21-1 NA NA CASSKALSGAGYTF TGTGCCAGCAGCAAAGCGCTGTCAGGGGCCGGCTACACCTTC
TRBJ2-3 TRBV9 NA NA CASSALSDTQYF TGTGCCAGCAGCGCCCTTTCAGATACGCAGTATTTT
TRBJ2-7 TRBV19 once TRBD1 CASSSRPPTGGYEQYF TGTGCCAGTAGTTCGCGTCCCCCGACAGGGGGCTACGAGCAGTACTTC
TRBJ2-7 TRBV11-2 NA TRBD2 CASSLASGEYEQYF TGTGCCAGCAGCTTAGCTAGCGGGGAATACGAGCAGTACTTC
TRBJ2-1 TRBV19 NA NA CASSINQGSFLGQFF TGTGCCAGTAGTATTAACCAGGGTTCATTCCTGGGGCAGTTCTTC
TRBJ2-1 TRBV2 few NA CASNLRGFTQFF TGTGCCAGCAATCTACGGGGATTCACGCAGTTCTTC
TRBJ2-2 TRBV27 few NA CASSTTGELFF TGTGCCAGCAGTACTACCGGGGAGCTGTTTTTT
TRBJ2-3 TRBV14 NA NA CASSQDYEADTQYF TGTGCCAGCAGCCAAGATTATGAAGCGGATACGCAGTATTTT
TRBJ2-2 TRBV2 NA NA CASRIRDGWDKRSNTGELFF TGTGCCAGCAGGATCCGGGACGGGTGGGACAAGAGGTCGAACACCGGGGAGCTGTTTTTT
TRBJ1-1 TRBV5-1 NA TRBD1 CASSAEGQGTEAFF TGCGCCAGCAGCGCTGAAGGACAGGGAACTGAAGCTTTCTTT
TRBJ2-1 TRBV7-6 NA NA CASSLGLRERGSYNEQFF TGTGCCAGCAGCTTGGGGTTGAGGGAGCGAGGGTCCTACAATGAGCAGTTCTTC
TRBJ2-3 TRBV10-3 NA TRBD2 CAISESLFGGSDTQYF TGTGCCATCAGTGAGTCTCTTTTCGGGGGGTCAGATACGCAGTATTTT
TRBJ2-3 TRBV5-6 NA NA CASSLSRFTDTQYF TGTGCCAGCAGCTTGAGCAGGTTCACAGATACGCAGTATTTT
TRBJ1-2 TRBV4-1 once TRBD1 CASSQPGQGYGYTF TGCGCCAGCAGCCAGCCAGGACAGGGCTACGGCTACACCTTC
TRBJ2-7 TRBV28 NA NA CASVHYSSSYEQYF TGTGCCAGCGTTCACTACTCGAGCTCCTACGAGCAGTACTTC
TRBJ2-1 TRBV29-1 NA TRBD2 CSVASGRGSNNEQFF TGCAGCGTTGCTAGCGGGCGTGGGAGTAACAATGAGCAGTTCTTC
TRBJ2-7 TRBV7-9 NA NA CASSPGGVYEQYF TGTGCCAGCAGCCCGGGGGGCGTGTACGAGCAGTACTTC
TRBJ2-2 TRBV9 NA NA CASSASPRQTIRNTGELFF TGTGCCAGCAGCGCGAGCCCACGTCAGACAATACGTAACACCGGGGAGCTGTTTTTT
TRBJ1-2 TRBV6-4 NA TRBD1 CASSDSLLPGQKSYGYTF TGTGCCAGCAGTGACTCCTTACTCCCGGGACAGAAGTCCTATGGCTACACCTTC
TRBJ2-1 TRBV6-7 NA TRBD1 CASSDESGGRNNEQFF TGTGCCAGCAGCGACGAGTCAGGGGGCCGCAACAATGAGCAGTTCTTC